This is a list of T cell receptor beta chains from one sample in a study of regulatory T cells in long-lasting Graves disease. TCRdb independently ran MiXCR on the multiplex PCR reads; one entry per CDR3 protein. Seen here are 600,000 to 850,000 distinct CDR3 sequences, approximately 29% observed once, and the top ten hold around 40%. The source material was peripheral blood mononuclear cells (PBMCs), sampled when the disease was refractory, from a patient treated with antithyroid drugs. These receptors were collected from a female donor with Graves disease. Each CDR3 is given with its conserved first and last residue. The order of the fields is V gene, J gene, clone size, D gene, CDR3 protein, CDR3 DNA. D genes are given only for firm matches. Clone size is shown for a subset of rows, as once, few, many or a class of expanded clone.

v_call: TRBV12-3/TRBV12-4; j_call: TRBJ1-6; clone_size: few; d_call: TRBD1; cdr3_aa: CASKQGVHNSPLHF; cdr3_nt: TGTGCCAGCAAGCAGGGGGTCCATAATTCACCCCTCCACTTT
v_call: TRBV9; j_call: TRBJ2-2; clone_size: few; d_call: -; cdr3_aa: CASSALSGELFF; cdr3_nt: TGTGCCAGCAGTGCCTTATCCGGGGAGCTGTTTTTT
v_call: TRBV9; j_call: TRBJ1-2; clone_size: -; d_call: -; cdr3_aa: CASRREGRNYGYTF; cdr3_nt: TGTGCCAGCAGACGTGAAGGGAGGAACTATGGCTACACCTTC
v_call: TRBV6-2/TRBV6-3; j_call: TRBJ1-3; clone_size: -; d_call: TRBD1; cdr3_aa: CASRQGTGVGNTIYF; cdr3_nt: TGTGCCAGCAGGCAAGGGACAGGGGTAGGAAACACCATATATTTT
v_call: TRBV28; j_call: TRBJ1-1; clone_size: -; d_call: -; cdr3_aa: CASNFLAGTEAFF; cdr3_nt: TGTGCCAGCAACTTTCTCGCAGGCACTGAAGCTTTCTTT
v_call: TRBV15; j_call: TRBJ2-4; clone_size: few; d_call: TRBD1; cdr3_aa: CATSSGDRDLVLAKNIQYF; cdr3_nt: TGTGCCACCAGCAGCGGAGACAGGGATCTTGTACTAGCCAAAAACATTCAGTACTTC
v_call: TRBV27; j_call: TRBJ1-2; clone_size: few; d_call: TRBD1; cdr3_aa: CATDRGYGYTF; cdr3_nt: TGTGCCACTGACAGGGGCTATGGCTACACCTTC
v_call: TRBV10-3; j_call: TRBJ2-1; clone_size: -; d_call: -; cdr3_aa: CAITLDSSSYNEQFF; cdr3_nt: TGTGCCATCACCCTGGACTCAAGCTCCTACAATGAGCAGTTCTTC
v_call: TRBV28; j_call: TRBJ2-5; clone_size: few; d_call: TRBD2; cdr3_aa: CASSLVAGGRETQYF; cdr3_nt: TGTGCCAGCAGTTTAGTAGCGGGAGGGCGTGAGACCCAGTACTTC
v_call: TRBV6-1; j_call: TRBJ1-5; clone_size: -; d_call: -; cdr3_aa: CASSDRQPQHF; cdr3_nt: TGTGCCAGCAGCGACAGACAGCCCCAGCATTTT
v_call: TRBV12-3/TRBV12-4; j_call: TRBJ2-6; clone_size: -; d_call: -; cdr3_aa: CASSFFHSGANALTF; cdr3_nt: TGTGCCAGCAGTTTCTTCCATTCTGGGGCCAACGCCCTGACTTTC
v_call: TRBV29-1; j_call: TRBJ1-1; clone_size: -; d_call: TRBD1; cdr3_aa: CSVTSTGTGGREAFF; cdr3_nt: TGCAGCGTGACATCCACCGGGACAGGGGGAAGAGAAGCTTTCTTT
v_call: TRBV7-2; j_call: TRBJ2-5; clone_size: -; d_call: -; cdr3_aa: CASSWTGAAETQYF; cdr3_nt: TGTGCCAGCAGCTGGACGGGGGCGGCGGAGACCCAGTACTTC
v_call: TRBV6-1; j_call: TRBJ1-2; clone_size: many; d_call: -; cdr3_aa: CASTNGYGYTF; cdr3_nt: TGTGCCAGCACGAACGGCTATGGCTACACCTTC
v_call: TRBV7-3; j_call: TRBJ1-2; clone_size: few; d_call: -; cdr3_aa: CASSLTGGLQGTNYGYTF; cdr3_nt: TGTGCCAGCAGCTTAACGGGGGGATTACAGGGAACTAACTATGGCTACACCTTC
v_call: TRBV18; j_call: TRBJ1-1; clone_size: once; d_call: TRBD1; cdr3_aa: CASSPPRGPTEAFF; cdr3_nt: TGTGCCAGCTCACCACCGAGGGGGCCCACTGAAGCTTTCTTT
v_call: TRBV10-3; j_call: TRBJ2-7; clone_size: few; d_call: TRBD1; cdr3_aa: CAISVTGASHEQYF; cdr3_nt: TGTGCCATCAGCGTGACAGGGGCAAGCCACGAGCAGTACTTC
v_call: TRBV19; j_call: TRBJ1-2; clone_size: -; d_call: -; cdr3_aa: CASSRAEENIYGYTF; cdr3_nt: TGTGCCAGTAGTAGAGCCGAGGAAAATATATATGGCTACACCTTC
v_call: TRBV19; j_call: TRBJ1-1; clone_size: -; d_call: TRBD1; cdr3_aa: CASGMNRGREAFF; cdr3_nt: TGTGCCAGTGGTATGAACAGGGGGCGCGAAGCTTTCTTT
v_call: TRBV25-1; j_call: TRBJ1-1; clone_size: few; d_call: -; cdr3_aa: CASSVAGRTEAFF; cdr3_nt: TGTGCCAGCAGTGTCGCAGGGAGAACTGAAGCTTTCTTT
v_call: TRBV6-1; j_call: TRBJ2-3; clone_size: -; d_call: TRBD2; cdr3_aa: CASSASGSADTQYF; cdr3_nt: TGTGCCAGCAGTGCTAGCGGTTCCGCAGATACGCAGTATTTT
v_call: TRBV15; j_call: TRBJ1-5; clone_size: -; d_call: -; cdr3_aa: CATSRVPGADNQPQHF; cdr3_nt: TGTGCCACCAGCAGAGTCCCAGGGGCGGACAATCAGCCCCAGCATTTT
v_call: TRBV20-1; j_call: TRBJ2-2; clone_size: few; d_call: TRBD2; cdr3_aa: CSASGGRELFF; cdr3_nt: TGCAGTGCTAGCGGGGGGAGGGAGCTGTTTTTT
v_call: TRBV20-1; j_call: TRBJ2-1; clone_size: -; d_call: -; cdr3_aa: CSARPPDRYNEQFF; cdr3_nt: TGCAGTGCTAGACCCCCGGACAGATACAATGAGCAGTTCTTC
v_call: TRBV7-9; j_call: TRBJ2-1; clone_size: few; d_call: -; cdr3_aa: CASSSQANEQFF; cdr3_nt: TGTGCCAGCAGCTCACAGGCTAATGAGCAGTTCTTC
v_call: TRBV20-1; j_call: TRBJ2-5; clone_size: -; d_call: -; cdr3_aa: CSASTGRGQETQYF; cdr3_nt: TGCAGTGCTTCTACTGGACGGGGCCAAGAGACCCAGTACTTC
v_call: TRBV11-2; j_call: TRBJ2-7; clone_size: few; d_call: -; cdr3_aa: CASTTGGPYEQYF; cdr3_nt: TGTGCCAGCACCACGGGGGGCCCCTACGAGCAGTACTTC
v_call: TRBV27; j_call: TRBJ1-1; clone_size: -; d_call: TRBD1; cdr3_aa: CASSLRGTGRYMNTEAFF; cdr3_nt: TGTGCCAGCAGTTTAAGGGGGACAGGGAGATACATGAACACTGAAGCTTTCTTT
v_call: TRBV12-3/TRBV12-4; j_call: TRBJ1-2; clone_size: few; d_call: -; cdr3_aa: CASSLRGAPDGYTF; cdr3_nt: TGTGCCAGCAGTTTACGGGGGGCCCCGGATGGCTACACCTTC
v_call: TRBV19; j_call: TRBJ1-6; clone_size: -; d_call: -; cdr3_aa: CASGTARDNSPLHF; cdr3_nt: TGTGCCAGTGGTACCGCGCGGGATAATTCACCCCTCCACTTT
v_call: TRBV20-1; j_call: TRBJ1-1; clone_size: few; d_call: -; cdr3_aa: CSGTQQVNTEAFF; cdr3_nt: TGCAGTGGAACGCAACAGGTGAACACTGAAGCTTTCTTT
v_call: TRBV27; j_call: TRBJ2-7; clone_size: -; d_call: -; cdr3_aa: CASSLGADYEQYF; cdr3_nt: TGTGCCAGCAGTTTAGGAGCCGACTACGAGCAGTACTTC
v_call: TRBV30; j_call: TRBJ1-1; clone_size: -; d_call: TRBD1; cdr3_aa: CAWVPGTETEAFF; cdr3_nt: TGTGCCTGGGTGCCCGGGACAGAAACTGAAGCTTTCTTT
v_call: TRBV12-3/TRBV12-4; j_call: TRBJ2-2; clone_size: many; d_call: TRBD2; cdr3_aa: CASRRQAGANTGELFF; cdr3_nt: TGTGCCAGCAGGCGCCAGGCGGGAGCGAACACCGGGGAGCTGTTTTTT
v_call: TRBV5-1; j_call: TRBJ2-4; clone_size: -; d_call: -; cdr3_aa: CASSRSAKNIQYF; cdr3_nt: TGCGCCAGCAGCCGTAGCGCCAAAAACATTCAGTACTTC
v_call: TRBV20-1; j_call: TRBJ2-2; clone_size: few; d_call: TRBD2; cdr3_aa: CSAESREGANTGELFF; cdr3_nt: TGCAGTGCAGAGTCACGGGAGGGCGCGAACACCGGGGAGCTGTTTTTT
v_call: TRBV7-9; j_call: TRBJ2-7; clone_size: -; d_call: -; cdr3_aa: CASSGSVTYEQYF; cdr3_nt: TGTGCCAGCAGCGGAAGCGTGACTTACGAGCAGTACTTC
v_call: TRBV30; j_call: TRBJ1-5; clone_size: -; d_call: -; cdr3_aa: CAWSSGARGNQPQHF; cdr3_nt: TGTGCCTGGAGTTCGGGGGCGCGAGGCAATCAGCCCCAGCATTTT
v_call: TRBV5-5; j_call: TRBJ2-7; clone_size: few; d_call: -; cdr3_aa: CASSLEQVSYEQYF; cdr3_nt: TGTGCCAGCAGCTTGGAGCAGGTCTCCTACGAGCAGTACTTC
v_call: TRBV5-6; j_call: TRBJ1-2; clone_size: -; d_call: TRBD1; cdr3_aa: CASSTGGVYGYTF; cdr3_nt: TGTGCCAGCAGCACAGGGGGCGTCTATGGCTACACCTTC
v_call: TRBV3-1; j_call: TRBJ1-1; clone_size: -; d_call: -; cdr3_aa: CASSVSGGFTEAFF; cdr3_nt: TGTGCCAGCAGCGTCTCTGGGGGCTTCACTGAAGCTTTCTTT
v_call: TRBV7-3; j_call: TRBJ1-2; clone_size: -; d_call: TRBD1; cdr3_aa: CASSLSPGPTGWFGYTF; cdr3_nt: TGTGCCAGCAGCTTATCTCCGGGCCCGACAGGGTGGTTTGGCTACACCTTC
v_call: TRBV2; j_call: TRBJ1-6; clone_size: many; d_call: -; cdr3_aa: CASSEDGGRGSPLHF; cdr3_nt: TGTGCCAGCAGTGAAGATGGGGGAAGAGGTTCACCCCTCCACTTT
v_call: TRBV5-5; j_call: TRBJ2-7; clone_size: -; d_call: -; cdr3_aa: CASTRTAHEQYF; cdr3_nt: TGTGCCAGCACCAGGACAGCTCACGAGCAGTACTTC
v_call: TRBV18; j_call: TRBJ1-6; clone_size: few; d_call: -; cdr3_aa: CASSPTFDSPLHF; cdr3_nt: TGTGCCAGCTCACCGACCTTTGATTCACCCCTCCACTTT
v_call: TRBV2; j_call: TRBJ2-2; clone_size: -; d_call: -; cdr3_aa: CASSGLVVTGELFF; cdr3_nt: TGTGCCAGCAGTGGACTAGTGGTCACCGGGGAGCTGTTTTTT
v_call: TRBV6-2/TRBV6-3; j_call: TRBJ1-1; clone_size: -; d_call: TRBD1; cdr3_aa: CASIENRGQNTEAFF; cdr3_nt: TGTGCCAGCATTGAGAACAGGGGACAGAACACTGAAGCTTTCTTT
v_call: TRBV11-3; j_call: TRBJ2-7; clone_size: -; d_call: -; cdr3_aa: CASSPTHGPRYEQYF; cdr3_nt: TGTGCCAGCAGCCCGACGCATGGGCCGCGCTACGAGCAGTACTTC
v_call: TRBV10-1; j_call: TRBJ1-1; clone_size: -; d_call: -; cdr3_aa: CASSEVAGTEAFF; cdr3_nt: TGCGCCAGCAGTGAGGTTGCCGGGACTGAAGCTTTCTTT
v_call: TRBV27; j_call: TRBJ1-1; clone_size: -; d_call: -; cdr3_aa: CASSTLKTVAQMNTEAFF; cdr3_nt: TGTGCCAGCAGTACACTTAAGACAGTGGCCCAAATGAACACTGAAGCTTTCTTT
v_call: TRBV9; j_call: TRBJ2-5; clone_size: many; d_call: -; cdr3_aa: CASSSEARAGETQYF; cdr3_nt: TGTGCCAGCAGCTCGGAGGCTCGAGCGGGAGAGACCCAGTACTTC
v_call: TRBV7-9; j_call: TRBJ2-7; clone_size: many; d_call: -; cdr3_aa: CASSPGDSYEQYF; cdr3_nt: TGTGCCAGCAGCCCGGGGGACAGCTACGAGCAGTACTTC
v_call: TRBV20-1; j_call: TRBJ1-6; clone_size: few; d_call: -; cdr3_aa: CSATSEGGPNSPLHF; cdr3_nt: TGCAGTGCTACGAGCGAAGGGGGACCAAATTCACCCCTCCACTTT
v_call: TRBV5-6; j_call: TRBJ2-5; clone_size: -; d_call: TRBD1; cdr3_aa: CASSLARDRENF; cdr3_nt: TGTGCCAGCAGCTTGGCCCGGGACAGGGAAAACTTC
v_call: TRBV12-3/TRBV12-4; j_call: TRBJ2-7; clone_size: few; d_call: -; cdr3_aa: CASIERGGDREQYF; cdr3_nt: TGTGCCAGCATCGAGAGGGGGGGGGACAGGGAGCAGTACTTC
v_call: TRBV30; j_call: TRBJ2-7; clone_size: -; d_call: TRBD2; cdr3_aa: CAWSGGTSGSYEQYF; cdr3_nt: TGTGCCTGGAGTGGCGGGACTAGCGGCTCCTACGAGCAGTACTTC
v_call: TRBV2; j_call: TRBJ2-7; clone_size: -; d_call: -; cdr3_aa: CASSGAGKNEQYF; cdr3_nt: TGTGCCAGTAGTGGTGCAGGGAAAAACGAGCAGTACTTC
v_call: TRBV5-5; j_call: TRBJ1-5; clone_size: -; d_call: -; cdr3_aa: CASSLKIWDNQPQHF; cdr3_nt: TGTGCCAGCAGCTTGAAGATTTGGGACAATCAGCCCCAGCATTTT
v_call: TRBV5-1; j_call: TRBJ1-4; clone_size: few; d_call: TRBD1; cdr3_aa: CASSPGQGGMFF; cdr3_nt: TGCGCCAGCAGCCCGGGACAGGGAGGAATGTTTTTT
v_call: TRBV7-6; j_call: TRBJ1-5; clone_size: -; d_call: -; cdr3_aa: CASSLDTGYSNQPQHF; cdr3_nt: TGTGCCAGCAGCTTAGACACAGGCTATAGCAATCAGCCCCAGCATTTT